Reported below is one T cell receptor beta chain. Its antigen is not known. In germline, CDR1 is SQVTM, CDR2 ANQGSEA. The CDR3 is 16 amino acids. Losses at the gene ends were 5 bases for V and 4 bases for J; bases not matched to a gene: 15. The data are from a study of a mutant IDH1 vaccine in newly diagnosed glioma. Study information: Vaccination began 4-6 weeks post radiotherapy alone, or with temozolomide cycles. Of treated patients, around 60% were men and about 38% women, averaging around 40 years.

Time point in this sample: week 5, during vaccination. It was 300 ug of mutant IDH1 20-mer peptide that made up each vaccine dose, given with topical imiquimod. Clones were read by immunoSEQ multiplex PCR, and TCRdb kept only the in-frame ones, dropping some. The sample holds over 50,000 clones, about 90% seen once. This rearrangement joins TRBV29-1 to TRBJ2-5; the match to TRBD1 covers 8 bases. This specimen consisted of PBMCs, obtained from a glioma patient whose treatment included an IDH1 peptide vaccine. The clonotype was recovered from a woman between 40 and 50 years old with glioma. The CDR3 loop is CSVCFWTGWNAETQYF. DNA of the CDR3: TGCAGCGTTTGCTTTTGGACAGGGTGGAACGCAGAGACCCAGTACTTC.